The 17 T cell receptor beta chains listed next were all sequenced from one sample in a study of CD8 T cells in ankylosing spondylitis. A single record per CDR3 protein comes from TCRdb applying MiXCR to the 5' RACE reads. The sample holds some 240,000 distinct CDR3 sequences, over 15% seen once. The sample taken for sequencing was blood, either unsorted or a sorted T cell fraction (not recorded which). Receptor source: a male donor with ankylosing spondylitis or in good health (not recorded which).

The V gene is TRBV9, the J gene TRBJ1-2, with D possibly being TRBD1 (6 bases). The CDR3 length is 15 residues. CDR1 SGDLS and CDR2 YYNGEE come from the germline V gene. The V and J ends lost 0 bases and 4 bases respectively, with 13 bases between them. This chain's CDR3 is CASSVDEGGPYGYTF. CDR3 DNA: TGTGCCAGCAGCGTAGACGAGGGGGGACCCTATGGCTACACCTTC. Using reference TRBV9 and TRBJ1-2 for the parts outside the CDR3, the full variable domain is DSGVTQTPKHLITATGQRVTLRCSPRSGDLSVYWYQQSLDQGLQFLIQYYNGEERAKGNILERFSAQQFPDLHSELNLSSLELGDSALYFCASSVDEGGPYGYTFGSGTRLTVV.

This clonotype was observed a few times. The chain is built from TRBV20-1 and TRBJ2-3, with D uncertain. Trimming pared 5 bases from V and 6 bases from J, leaving 15 bases between. The CDR3 runs 13 residues. Germline V gives CDR1 DFQATT, CDR2 SNEGSKA (reference sequence). Written as DNA, the CDR3 is TGCAGTGCTGATTTCCGAGATTTGGATACGCAGTATTTT. Translating it yields CSADFRDLDTQYF.

This chain joins TRBV7-9 and TRBJ2-7; 8 bases are a match to TRBD2. Germline V gene lookup returns CDR1 SEHNR and CDR2 FQNEAQ (reference sequence). The CDR3 has 15 amino acids. J lost 5 bases, V lost 4 bases, and 10 bases had no gene match. CDR3 coding DNA: TGTGCCAGCAGCTCGGGCCCGGGACTAGGGAACGAGCAGTACTTC. Encoded protein: CASSSGPGLGNEQYF.

The chain has TRBV29-1 and TRBJ2-7, with D perhaps being TRBD1 or TRBD2 (5 bases each). The V and J ends lost 7 bases and 0 bases respectively, with 13 bases between them. CDR1 is SQVTM, CDR2 ANQGSEA, per germline. The CDR3 totals 13 residues. In DNA, the CDR3 is TGCAGCGGCCGGGACGCCAACTCCTACGAGCAGTACTTC. This encodes CSGRDANSYEQYF.

The genes are TRBV7-9 and TRBJ2-7, with D perhaps TRBD1 (6 bases). Trimming took 4 bases from V and 4 from J, leaving 17 bases between them. The CDR3 covers 15 residues. CDR1 and CDR2 (germline): SEHNR, FQNEAQ (reference sequence). The CDR3 sequence: CASSSDMGTSYEQYF. CDR3 in DNA: TGTGCCAGCAGCTCTGATATGGGGACATCGTACGAGCAGTACTTC.

The chain recombines TRBV13 with TRBJ2-5; D is possibly TRBD2 (5 bases). The CDR3 extends over 14 amino acids. Germline CDR1 and CDR2: PRHDT and FYEKMQ (reference sequence). V lost 5 bases, J lost 4 bases, and 14 bases lay in between. CDR3 loop: CASSPREGVETQYF. Written as DNA, the CDR3 is TGTGCCAGCAGCCCCCGAGAGGGAGTAGAGACCCAGTACTTC.

This clonotype was seen a few times. The chain employs TRBV4-2 and TRBJ1-4; no reliable D call. Germline CDR1 and CDR2: LGHNA and YNFKEQ. The CDR3 has 15 amino acids. Trimming pared 0 bases from V and 7 bases from J, leaving 12 bases between. For the CDR3, the DNA is TGTGCCAGCAGCCAAGATCTTTACGTTTCTGAAAAACTGTTTTTT. Translating gives CASSQDLYVSEKLFF.

V gene TRBV9 combines with J gene TRBJ2-7, with a tentative D call TRBD2 (5 bases). The CDR3 contains 15 residues. Germline lookup yields CDR1 SGDLS and CDR2 YYNGEE. V dropped 0 bases and J dropped 3 bases, with 13 bases sitting between them. CDR3 protein: CASSVGGSGGYEQYF. CDR3 coding DNA: TGTGCCAGCAGCGTAGGAGGCAGCGGAGGCTACGAGCAGTACTTC.

The chain recombines TRBV12-3 or TRBV12-4 with TRBJ2-1; 10 bases are shared with TRBD2. The CDR3 runs to 16 residues. The junction had 5 bases not matched to a gene; V was cut back by 2 bases and J by 4 bases. The CDR3 is CASSLLAGVIYNEQFF. In nucleotides, the CDR3 is TGTGCCAGCAGTTTACTAGCGGGAGTTATATACAATGAGCAGTTCTTC.

The J gene is TRBJ2-5, the V gene TRBV10-3; D is uncertain. V was clipped by 10 bases and J by 2 bases, with 14 bases between them. The V gene's germline CDR1 is ENHRY and CDR2 SYGVKD. This CDR3 region has 13 residues. CDR3 amino acids: CANSRATQETQYF. The DNA for the CDR3 is TGTGCCAACTCCCGGGCGACTCAAGAGACCCAGTACTTC.

This clonotype showed up many times. The J gene is TRBJ1-3, the V gene TRBV5-1, with a possible D match to TRBD1 (5 bases). Germline CDR1 is SGHRS and CDR2 is YFSETQ. Trimming removed 3 bases at V and 0 bases at J, with 13 bases between. This CDR3 has 16 amino acids. CDR3 in DNA: TGCGCCAGCAGCTACACGGGGCTCAACTCTGGAAACACCATATATTTT. Its translation: CASSYTGLNSGNTIYF.

This chain connects TRBV12-3 or TRBV12-4 to TRBJ2-1; TRBD2 agrees at 11 bases. V shed 5 bases and J 9 bases; nucleotides not matched to a gene: 15. There are 17 residues in the CDR3. CDR3 sequence reads: CASSPDRTSGFTFEQFF. As DNA, the CDR3 is TGTGCCAGCAGTCCCGACCGGACTAGCGGGTTTACATTTGAGCAGTTCTTC.

This clonotype was observed many times. The chain has TRBV29-1 and TRBJ2-1, with 13 nucleotides matching TRBD2. The V gene end was trimmed by 3 bases and the J gene end by 9 bases; junction bases not matched to a gene: 11. CDR3 length: 16 residues. The germline CDR1 and CDR2 sequences are SQVTM and ANQGSEA. CDR3 DNA: TGCAGCGTTGAGGGTGGTGGACTAGCGGGAGAAGCTGAGCAGTTCTTC. Its translation: CSVEGGGLAGEAEQFF.

The rearrangement uses TRBV5-6 and TRBJ2-1, with D possibly called TRBD1 or TRBD2 (5 bases each). V lost 5 bases to trimming and J lost 2 bases, with 14 bases between them. The CDR3 length is 15 residues. Germline V CDR1 and CDR2: SGHDT, YYEEEE. CDR3 bases: TGTGCCAGCAGGCTTTTCCGGGACGCCTACAATGAGCAGTTCTTC. Residues: CASRLFRDAYNEQFF.

The chain recombines TRBV11-2 with TRBJ2-1; 7 nucleotides line up with TRBD2. This CDR3 has 14 amino acids. V trimming: 0 bases; J trimming: 8 bases; junction bases outside the gene matches: 4. Germline V gives CDR1 SGHAT, CDR2 FQNNGV. CDR3 sequence: CASSLDPSGDEQFF. The CDR3 nucleotides read TGTGCCAGCAGCTTAGATCCCAGCGGGGATGAGCAGTTCTTC.

The chain carries TRBV15 and TRBJ2-1; 8 positions match TRBD2. Germline CDR1 LNHNV, CDR2 YYDKDF (reference sequence). The CDR3 covers 17 residues. V lost 0 bases to trimming and J lost 7 bases; unmatched junction nucleotides: 11. The DNA of the CDR3 is TGTGCCACCAGCAGAGATCCCCCGGGACTAGGCATAAATGAGCAGTTCTTC. Protein: CATSRDPPGLGINEQFF.

The CDR3 nucleotides are TGTGCCACCAGTGATTCGTCTAGCGAAGAGCAGTACTTC. Encoded protein: CATSDSSSEEQYF. The chain uses TRBV24-1 and TRBJ2-7; D is perhaps TRBD2 (6 bases). V lost 2 bases and J 7 bases, leaving 11 bases between the germline ends. Germline V CDR1 and CDR2: KGHDR, SFDVKD. This CDR3 has 13 residues.